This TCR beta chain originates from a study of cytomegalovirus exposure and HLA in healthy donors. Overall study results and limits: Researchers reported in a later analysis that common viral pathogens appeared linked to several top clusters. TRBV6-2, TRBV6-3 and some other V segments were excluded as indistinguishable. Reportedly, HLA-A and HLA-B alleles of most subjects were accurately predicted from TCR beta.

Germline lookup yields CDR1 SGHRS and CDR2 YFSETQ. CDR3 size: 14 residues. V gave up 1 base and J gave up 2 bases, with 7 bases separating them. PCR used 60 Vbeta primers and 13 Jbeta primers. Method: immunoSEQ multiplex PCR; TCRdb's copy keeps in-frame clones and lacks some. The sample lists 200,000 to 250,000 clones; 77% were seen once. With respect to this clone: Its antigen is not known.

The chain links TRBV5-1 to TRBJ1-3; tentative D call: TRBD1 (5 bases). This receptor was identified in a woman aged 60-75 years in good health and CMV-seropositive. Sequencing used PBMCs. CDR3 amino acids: CASSLRQPGNTIYF. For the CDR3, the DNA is TGCGCCAGCAGCTTGCGACAGCCTGGAAACACCATATATTTT. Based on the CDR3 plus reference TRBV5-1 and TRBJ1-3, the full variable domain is KAGVTQTPRYLIKTRGQQVTLSCSPISGHRSVSWYQQTPGQGLQFLFEYFSETQRNKGNFPGRFSGRQFSNSRSEMNVSTLELGDSALYLCASSLRQPGNTIYFGEGSWLTVV.